The entry below gives a single TCR beta chain sequence along with its context. The data were taken from a study of T cell changes during pregnancy in multiple sclerosis. V lost 5 bases and J lost 8, with 15 bases in between. Germline CDR1 is SNHLY and CDR2 is FYNNEI. CDR3 length: 14 residues. The repertoire was sequenced with immunoSEQ multiplex PCR; TCRdb's copy has only in-frame clones and lacks some. The repertoire has approximately 60,000 clones, 85% to 95% of them found once; the top ten carry about 3.7%. The sample was peripheral blood, taken after pregnancy. The chain recombines TRBV2 with TRBJ1-4; TRBD1 might be the D (6 bases). The receptor was derived from a female donor in good health, enrolled as a control in a pregnancy study. CDR3 in amino acids: CASSKDEGEEKLFF. CDR3 sequence (DNA): TGTGCCAGCAGTAAAGACGAGGGGGAAGAAAAACTGTTTTTT.